This T cell receptor beta chain stems from a study of T cell responses to AZD1222 COVID-19 vaccine. Study-wide results and caveats: Regions 160-218 and 743-854 dominated among vaccine-associated CD4 TCRs spanning spike.

CDR1 is GTSNPN and CDR2 is SVGIG in the germline V gene (reference sequence). The CDR3 totals 11 residues. V shed 1 base and J shed 6 bases, with 6 bases lying between them. Of note for this clone: Its antigen is unidentified.

Sequencing used immunoSEQ multiplex PCR; TCRdb keeps in-frame clones, though not all of them. The sample records under 250,000 clones, about 92% being singletons. The receptor was isolated from an adult in good health. The genes are TRBV30 and TRBJ1-1; no clear D gene. This specimen was peripheral blood, taken on day 0 of MenACWY control vaccination. The CDR3 DNA reads as TGTGCCTGGAGTGCCGGCTCTGAAGCTTTCTTT. It translates to CAWSAGSEAFF.